A single sample is the source of the 17 T cell receptor beta chains below, sequenced in a study of Ad26.COV2.S vaccination and SARS-CoV-2 variants. The treatment: around 19 received Ad26.COV2.S at low or high dose, single or two shots; 5 received placebo; per-sample allocation not given. The samples were gathered on day 63 after the first injection of vaccine or placebo. The data were produced by immunoSEQ multiplex PCR, yet TCRdb's version contains in-frame clones alone and is incomplete. The repertoire holds about 350,000 clones, with roughly 90% as singletons. The material sequenced was peripheral blood, taken in a trial of Ad26.COV2.S vaccine versus placebo. The receptors were sampled from a person aged 18-60 years who received the Ad26.COV2.S COVID-19 vaccine or a placebo.

This chain connects TRBV7-8 to TRBJ1-2; maybe TRBD1 (5 bases). The ends were cut back, 2 bases at V and 0 bases at J, with 16 bases in the middle. Germline V CDR1 and CDR2: SGHVS, FQNEAQ. CDR3 length: 17 residues. The CDR3 here is CASSLKAVQGTNYGYTF. The DNA for the CDR3 is TGTGCCAGCAGCTTAAAAGCGGTGCAGGGCACTAACTATGGCTACACCTTC.

The chain couples TRBV5-5 to TRBJ2-7, with 9 bases matching TRBD2. The CDR3 has 14 amino acids. Looked up from germline, CDR1 is SGHKS and CDR2 is YYEKEE (reference sequence). Unmatched junction bases numbered 2, after V lost 4 bases and J lost 0 bases. The CDR3 coding sequence is TGTGCCAGCAGCGTGGGACTAGCCTCCTACGAGCAGTACTTC. This sequence encodes CASSVGLASYEQYF.

The rearrangement joins TRBV13 to TRBJ2-2, with a tentative D call TRBD2 (6 bases). CDR1 and CDR2 (germline): PRHDT, FYEKMQ (reference sequence). The CDR3 covers 15 residues. The V gene lost 6 bases and the J gene lost 2 bases, with 13 bases spanning the gap. Here the CDR3 reads CASRRGSTNTGELFF. For the CDR3, the DNA is TGTGCCAGCAGACGGGGGAGCACAAACACCGGGGAGCTGTTTTTT.

CDR3 nucleotide sequence: TGCGCCAGCAGCTTTGGACAGACTGGAAACACCATATATTTT. It codes for CASSFGQTGNTIYF. V is TRBV5-1 and J is TRBJ1-3; D might be TRBD1 (6 bases). Germline V gene sequence: CDR1 SGHRS, CDR2 YFSETQ. This CDR3 has 14 residues. The ends were cut back, 2 bases at V and 2 bases at J, with 8 bases in the middle.

This clone turned up a few times. This chain uses TRBV6-5 with TRBJ1-4; TRBD1 matches at 8 bases. Losses at the gene ends were 7 bases for V and 7 bases for J; bases not matched to a gene: 11. The CDR3 loop spans 15 amino acids. Germline V lookup: CDR1 MNHEY, CDR2 SVGAGI. The CDR3 loop is CASIFGTRGREKLFF. DNA of the CDR3: TGTGCCAGCATTTTTGGTACCAGGGGGCGTGAAAAACTGTTTTTT.

The genes are TRBV19 and TRBJ1-5; D is ambiguous. The V gene lost 10 bases and the J gene lost 1 base, with 14 bases spanning the gap. CDR1 and CDR2 (germline): LNHDA, SQIVND (reference sequence). The CDR3 is made up of 14 amino acids. Written as DNA, the CDR3 is TGTGCCACCTGCATAGGGCCAAGCAATCAGCCCCAGCATTTT. Residues: CATCIGPSNQPQHF.

This sequence joins TRBV19 and TRBJ1-5, with a possible D match to TRBD1 (5 bases). The germline V and J ends were trimmed by 7 bases and 4 bases, with 17 bases remaining between them. This CDR3 region has 15 residues. Germline CDR1 and CDR2: LNHDA and SQIVND (reference sequence). The CDR3 reads CASTRVRDPNQPQHF. In DNA, the CDR3 is TGTGCCAGTACCCGTGTCAGGGACCCTAATCAGCCCCAGCATTTT.

The chain uses TRBV5-6 and TRBJ2-7, with a possible D match to TRBD2 (5 bases). Germline V gene sequence: CDR1 SGHDT, CDR2 YYEEEE. CDR3 length equals 14 residues. V shed 4 bases and J shed 0 bases, with 11 bases lying between them. Here the CDR3 reads CASSPGNPSYEQYF. In nucleotides, the CDR3 is TGTGCCAGCAGCCCGGGAAACCCCTCCTACGAGCAGTACTTC.

The chain uses TRBV13 and TRBJ2-4; 8 positions agree with TRBD2. Germline V lookup: CDR1 PRHDT, CDR2 FYEKMQ (reference sequence). J gave up 1 base and V 8 bases, and 19 bases lay outside the gene matches. The length of the CDR3 is 19 residues. As DNA, the CDR3 is TGTGCCAGCGGCACGACGGGGGGGCATCTCCCCGTGGCCAAAAACATTCAGTACTTC. Amino acids: CASGTTGGHLPVAKNIQYF.

DNA for the CDR3: TGTGCCAGCAGCCGAAATCCTCGAAATGAGCAGTTCTTC. Protein sequence: CASSRNPRNEQFF. The chain is built from TRBV7-3 and TRBJ2-1; D is uncertain. The ends were cut back, 5 bases at V and 7 bases at J, with 12 bases in the middle. From germline, CDR1 is SGHTA and CDR2 FQGTGA. CDR3 length equals 13 residues.

The gene calls are TRBV5-6 and TRBJ2-6, with TRBD2 matching over 7 bases. The CDR3 runs to 16 residues. The V gene's germline CDR1 is SGHDT and CDR2 YYEEEE. V dropped 1 base and J dropped 0; count of bases not matched to a gene: 1. The CDR3 sequence is CASSLWDYSGANVLTF. Written as DNA, the CDR3 is TGTGCCAGCAGCTTGTGGGACTACTCTGGGGCCAACGTCCTGACTTTC.

This chain joins TRBV5-1 and TRBJ2-5; D is perhaps TRBD1 (6 bases). In germline, CDR1 is SGHRS, CDR2 YFSETQ. Trimming removed 4 bases at V and 3 bases at J, with 16 bases between. The CDR3 extends over 15 amino acids. CDR3 in DNA: TGCGCCAGCAGCACTGACGGGACACACGAAGAGACCCAGTACTTC. Translation: CASSTDGTHEETQYF.

This clone was detected only a few times. The rearrangement links TRBV5-1 to TRBJ1-1; D gene ambiguous. The ends were cut back, 3 bases at V and 7 bases at J, with 16 bases in the middle. The germline V gene has CDR1 SGHRS and CDR2 YFSETQ. The CDR3 is 14 residues long. The CDR3 DNA follows: TGCGCCAGCAGCTCTGGAACCATAAGGGTTGAAGCTTTCTTT. It yields the protein CASSSGTIRVEAFF.

J is TRBJ1-2 and V is TRBV7-9; D unresolved. The germline CDR1 and CDR2 sequences are SEHNR and FQNEAQ (reference sequence). There are 11 residues in the CDR3. The ends were cut back, 0 bases at V and 8 bases at J, with 4 bases in the middle. The CDR3 nucleotides are TGTGCCAGCAGCTTAGCCCGAGGCTACACCTTC. Protein: CASSLARGYTF.

This clone was counted once. CDR3 in DNA: TGCGCCAGCAGCTTGGAGGGGTGGGAGACCCAGTACTTC. It is translated as CASSLEGWETQYF. The chain carries TRBV5-1 and TRBJ2-5; D might be TRBD1 (5 bases). CDR1 and CDR2 from the germline V gene are SGHRS and YFSETQ. The CDR3 is 13 amino acids. V lost 0 bases, J lost 5 bases, and 8 bases lay in between.

This chain uses TRBV28 with TRBJ1-2; 10 bases map to TRBD1. The CDR3 spans 13 residues. Germline CDR1 MDHEN, CDR2 SYDVKM. Losses at the gene ends were 5 bases for V and 8 bases for J; bases not matched to a gene: 5. The CDR3, as DNA: TGTGCCAGCAGTCTGGGACAGGGGTGGGGCTACACCTTC. Its protein product is CASSLGQGWGYTF.

The V and J genes are TRBV7-3 and TRBJ2-2; D perhaps matches TRBD2 (6 bases). The length of the CDR3 is 14 residues. Germline lookup yields CDR1 SGHTA and CDR2 FQGTGA. V was pared by 5 bases and J by 6 bases, with 13 bases between. The CDR3 nucleotides read TGTGCCAGCAGCCCCCGACTAGTGGCCGGGGAGCTGTTTTTT. Amino acid sequence: CASSPRLVAGELFF. The full variable domain, in which reference TRBV7-3 and TRBJ2-2 provide the parts outside the CDR3, is GAGVSQTPSNKVTEKGKYVELRCDPISGHTALYWYRQSLGQGPEFLIYFQGTGAADDSGLPNDRFFAVRPEGSVSTLKIQRTERGDSAVYLCASSPRLVAGELFFGEGSRLTVL.